The next 21 T cell receptor beta chains were all read from a single sample in a study of T cells in Graves' hyperthyroidism and ophthalmopathy. Regions amplified from RNA transcripts were the TCR beta CDR3 regions. TCR CDR3 regions were first amplified by RT-PCR with HTBI primers. A single record per CDR3 protein comes from TCRdb applying MiXCR to the multiplex PCR reads. The sample lists about 640,000 distinct CDR3 sequences, about 20% occurring once. Sample: blood. These TCRs come from a man younger than 45 with Graves' ophthalmopathy.

This chain links TRBV28 with TRBJ2-1; TRBD2 matches 8 bases. This CDR3 region has 20 residues. Trimming removed 5 bases from V and 1 base from J; junction bases left unmatched: 19. From germline, CDR1 is MDHEN and CDR2 SYDVKM. In nucleotides, the CDR3 is TGTGCCAGCAGTCCCGGAGTGGCGGGGGGCCGGGCGTCGTCCTACAATGAGCAGTTCTTC. It yields the protein CASSPGVAGGRASSYNEQFF.

For the CDR3, the DNA is TGCGCCAGCAGCCAAGGGGGCACTGAGCAGTTCTTC. It yields the protein CASSQGGTEQFF. V gene TRBV4-3 combines with J gene TRBJ2-1; TRBD1 might be the D (5 bases). The CDR3 loop spans 12 amino acids. Germline CDR1 LGHNA, CDR2 YSLEER. The V end lost 1 base, the J end lost 9 bases, and 7 bases lay between the germline ends.

The chain is built from TRBV4-3 and TRBJ1-4; D gene unclear. Germline V CDR1 and CDR2: LGHNA, YSLEER. Trimming cost V 5 bases and J 2 bases, with 9 bases left between them. The CDR3 is 14 residues long. The CDR3: CASSAVTTNEKLFF. CDR3 DNA sequence: TGCGCCAGCAGCGCCGTTACGACTAATGAAAAACTGTTTTTT.

The chain carries TRBV10-2 and TRBJ2-1; D is perhaps TRBD2 (6 bases). Germline loops: CDR1 WSHSY, CDR2 SAAADI. V lost 4 bases, J lost 2 bases, and 18 bases lay in between. There are 17 residues in the CDR3. The DNA for the CDR3 is TGCGCCAGCAGTGTTTCTGCGGGGCCCCGGACCTACAATGAGCAGTTCTTC. Its translation is CASSVSAGPRTYNEQFF.

This clonotype was detected only a few times. V is TRBV2 and J is TRBJ2-5; possible D gene TRBD1, 6 bases. CDR1 and CDR2 (germline): SNHLY, FYNNEI. Trimming removed 0 bases at V and 3 bases at J, with 17 bases between. CDR3 length: 17 amino acids. DNA for the CDR3: TGTGCCAGCAGTGAAGCGCTTCTTTTGCAGGGGAAAGAGACCCAGTACTTC. Translation gives CASSEALLLQGKETQYF.

The genes are TRBV6-5 and TRBJ2-7; D is unclear. Germline CDR1 reads MNHEY; CDR2 reads SVGAGI. The CDR3 totals 15 residues. The V end was cut by 0 bases, the J end by 0 bases, with 9 bases between. The CDR3 is CASSYSTPGSYEQYF. The CDR3 nucleotides are TGTGCCAGCAGTTACTCTACACCCGGCTCCTACGAGCAGTACTTC.

The chain joins TRBV6-1 to TRBJ2-5; 8 positions match TRBD1. Germline V gives CDR1 MNHNS, CDR2 SASEGT. The V segment lost 4 bases and the J segment 1 base; nucleotides outside the gene matches: 5. The CDR3 has 15 residues. Written as DNA, the CDR3 is TGTGCCAGCAGTGCAGGACAGGGACCCCAAGAGACCCAGTACTTC. Protein product: CASSAGQGPQETQYF.

As to this clonotype: The limits of the CDR3 on the DNA are not certain, so only TCRdb's listed CDR3 is given. The V gene is TRBV7-2, the J gene TRBJ2-7; the tabulated D call, TRBD1, remains unverified against the DNA. The germline V gene has CDR1 SGHTA and CDR2 FQGNSA. The CDR3 adds up to 14 amino acids, both ends counted. The CDR3 region is CTSSFGTGAYEQHF.

This clonotype occurred a few times. The chain has TRBV4-3 and TRBJ2-1, with 9 positions matching TRBD2. In germline, CDR1 is LGHNA, CDR2 YSLEER. J lost 0 bases, V lost 0 bases, and 9 bases had no gene match. The CDR3 totals 19 residues. The DNA for the CDR3 is TGCGCCAGCAGCCAAGATTGGATTAGCGGGGGTAGCTCCTACAATGAGCAGTTCTTC. Translated: CASSQDWISGGSSYNEQFF.

This clonotype was seen only a few times. The rearrangement uses TRBV28 and TRBJ2-6, with 8 positions matching TRBD1. V trimming: 5 bases; J trimming: 4 bases; junction bases outside the gene matches: 10. Germline V gene data show CDR1 as MDHEN and CDR2 as SYDVKM. The CDR3 is 17 amino acids. This chain's CDR3 is CASSPVHRGRGANVLTF. CDR3 in DNA: TGTGCCAGCAGTCCCGTTCACAGGGGGAGAGGGGCCAACGTCCTGACTTTC. Full variable domain (remainder filled in from reference TRBV28 and TRBJ2-6): DVKVTQSSRYLVKRTGEKVFLECVQDMDHENMFWYRQDPGLGLRLIYFSYDVKMKEKGDIPEGYSVSREKKERFSLILESASTNQTSMYLCASSPVHRGRGANVLTFGAGSRLTVL.

This clonotype was observed many times. The chain employs TRBV28 and TRBJ1-2, with D perhaps matching TRBD1 (5 bases). V was shortened by 6 bases and J by 8 bases, with 19 bases between the two germline ends. CDR3 length: 14 residues. Germline V lookup: CDR1 MDHEN, CDR2 SYDVKM. The CDR3 nucleotides are TGTGCCAGCAGGCCCGACAGTTACTCTATGGGCTACACCTTC. This encodes CASRPDSYSMGYTF.

This chain joins TRBV20-1 and TRBJ1-2; D not resolved. This CDR3 comprises 14 residues. V was cut by 5 bases and J by 8 bases, with 21 bases left in between. CDR1 is DFQATT and CDR2 is SNEGSKA in the germline V gene (reference sequence). CDR3 sequence: CSASRWEGSRGYTF. CDR3 sequence (DNA): TGCAGTGCTTCCCGGTGGGAGGGATCGCGGGGCTACACCTTC.

In this sample, this clonotype turned up many times. V gene TRBV2 combines with J gene TRBJ1-3; TRBD1 is a possible D gene (6 bases). V was cut by 10 bases and J by 0 bases, with 13 bases left in between. The germline V gene encodes CDR1 SNHLY and CDR2 FYNNEI. CDR3 length: 14 amino acids. As DNA, the CDR3 is TGTGCCACCAGACAGGCTACCTCTGGAAACACCATATATTTT. Its protein is CATRQATSGNTIYF. The full variable domain, rest sourced from reference TRBV2 and TRBJ1-3, is EPEVTQTPSHQVTQMGQEVILRCVPISNHLYFYWYRQILGQKVEFLVSFYNNEISEKSEIFDDQFSVERPDGSNFTLKIRSTKLEDSAMYFCATRQATSGNTIYFGEGSWLTVV.

A word on this clonotype: Since a much larger clone is just one base distant, this may be a read error. In DNA, the CDR3 is TGTGCCAGCAGCTTACACCGGGACCTCTCCAATGAGCAGTTCTTC. This sequence encodes CASSLHRDLSNEQFF. The V gene is TRBV11-2, the J gene TRBJ2-1; D possibly matches TRBD1 or TRBD2 (5 bases each). The germline CDR1 and CDR2 sequences are SGHAT and FQNNGV. The CDR3 consists of 15 residues. With 2 bases removed from V and 6 bases from J, the gap between germline ends came to 14 bases.

The chain recombines TRBV6-5 with TRBJ2-7; 7 nucleotides line up with TRBD1. CDR3 size: 16 residues. V lost 0 bases to trimming and J lost 1 base; unmatched junction nucleotides: 6. Germline V gene lookup returns CDR1 MNHEY and CDR2 SVGAGI. CDR3 in amino acids: CASSYSVRQGSYEQYF. The CDR3 DNA follows: TGTGCCAGCAGTTACTCTGTCCGACAGGGTTCCTACGAGCAGTACTTC.

V and J are TRBV30 and TRBJ2-5; 8 nucleotides line up with TRBD2. Trimming cost V 2 bases and J 7 bases; bases outside gene matches: 15. The germline gives CDR1 GTSNPN, CDR2 SVGIG (reference sequence). This CDR3 is 16 amino acids long. The CDR3 loop is CAWSRRLAGLRGTQYF. The CDR3 coding sequence is TGTGCCTGGAGTCGAAGGCTAGCGGGCCTGCGAGGGACCCAGTACTTC.

This chain uses TRBV6-1 with TRBJ2-4; 8 bases are shared with TRBD2. Trimming at V came to 5 bases and at J to 0 bases, leaving 3 bases not matched to a gene. Looked up from germline, CDR1 is MNHNS and CDR2 is SASEGT. This CDR3 has 15 amino acids. The chain's CDR3 is CASSPGGVAKNIQYF. The CDR3 nucleotides read TGTGCCAGCAGTCCCGGGGGGGTAGCCAAAAACATTCAGTACTTC.

The chain links TRBV7-6 to TRBJ2-2, with 11 bases aligning to TRBD2. Germline-derived CDR1 and CDR2 are SGHVS and FNYEAQ. Losses at the gene ends were 0 bases for V and 0 bases for J; bases not matched to a gene: 0. The CDR3 totals 17 residues. The DNA for the CDR3 is TGTGCCAGCAGCTTAGCGGGACTAGCGGCGAACACCGGGGAGCTGTTTTTT. It specifies CASSLAGLAANTGELFF.

The chain links TRBV25-1 to TRBJ2-7, with D uncertain. From germline, CDR1 is MGHDK and CDR2 SYGVNS. Trimming took off 3 bases at V and 6 bases at J, with 12 bases between the two ends. This CDR3 spans 13 amino acids. CDR3 region: CASSDGRRGEQYF. Written as DNA, the CDR3 is TGTGCCAGCAGTGACGGCCGCCGAGGCGAGCAGTACTTC.

A remark on this clonotype: A read error is possible here, since a much larger clone lies one base away. The chain couples TRBV6-1 to TRBJ1-1; D gene ambiguous. The germline V gene has CDR1 MNHNS and CDR2 SASEGT. The CDR3 has 15 residues. CDR3 protein: CAGSDSSPPGTEAFF. For the CDR3, the DNA is TGTGCCGGCAGTGATAGCTCGCCCCCGGGCACTGAAGCTTTCTTT.

This clonotype was seen more than once but under ten times. The chain uses TRBV4-1 and TRBJ2-5; 10 bases are shared with TRBD1. Per the germline V gene, CDR1 is MGHRA and CDR2 is YSYEKL. V dropped 3 bases and J dropped 2; count of bases not matched to a gene: 3. This CDR3 comprises 15 residues. The DNA of the CDR3 is TGCGCCAGCAGCCATGAGGGACAGGGGCAAGAGACCCAGTACTTC. This codes for CASSHEGQGQETQYF.